The next 19 T cell receptor beta chains were all read from a single sample in a study of blood T cell repertoires in COVID-19. The method was immunoSEQ multiplex PCR; TCRdb's version includes in-frame clones alone and lacks a portion of them. The sample holds under 400,000 clones, 90% seen once. The sequencing sample was made of peripheral blood. The receptors originated from a man aged 18 to 30 with active or convalescent COVID-19.

This clone was seen just once. CDR3 in amino acids: CASSLSAGGPRVNTEAFF. The CDR3 bases are TGTGCCAGCAGTTTATCCGCCGGCGGGCCTCGGGTGAACACTGAAGCTTTCTTT. The chain has TRBV27 and TRBJ1-1; D is unresolved. The CDR3 covers 18 residues. CDR1 MNHEY and CDR2 SMNVEV come from the germline V gene (reference sequence). V dropped 0 bases and J dropped 0 bases, with 17 bases sitting between them.

The J gene is TRBJ1-4, the V gene TRBV5-4; D remains unclear. CDR1 is SGHNT and CDR2 is YYREEE in the germline V gene (reference sequence). V lost 4 bases and J lost 16, with 8 bases in between. The CDR3 is made up of 9 amino acids. The CDR3 spells CASSLLRFF. CDR3 coding DNA: TGTGCCAGCAGCCTCTTGCGGTTTTTT.

The J gene is TRBJ1-6, the V gene TRBV7-9; 8 positions match TRBD1. This CDR3 contains 15 residues. Germline CDR1 is SEHNR and CDR2 is FQNEAQ (reference sequence). The trim removed 5 bases at V and 7 bases at J, leaving 7 bases unmatched. The CDR3 DNA sequence: TGTGCCAGCAGCCCAAAAGGACAGGGAAATTCACCCCTCCACTTT. This sequence encodes CASSPKGQGNSPLHF.

The genes are TRBV28 and TRBJ1-6; maybe TRBD1 (6 bases). V lost 9 bases, J lost 2 bases, and 14 bases lay in between. CDR3 length: 15 residues. CDR1 is MDHEN, CDR2 SYDVKM, per germline. The CDR3 DNA reads as TGTGCCAGTCAAATACAGGGACCCTATAATTCACCCCTCCACTTT. This sequence encodes CASQIQGPYNSPLHF.

The V call is TRBV28, the J call TRBJ1-2; 9 bases agree with TRBD1. Germline loops: CDR1 MDHEN, CDR2 SYDVKM. The CDR3 runs 16 residues. V trimming: 4 bases; J trimming: 0 bases; junction bases outside the gene matches: 6. As DNA, the CDR3 is TGTGCCAGCAGTTCGGACAGGGGACCTACTAACTATGGCTACACCTTC. Amino acids: CASSSDRGPTNYGYTF.

The chain combines TRBV4-2 with TRBJ2-7; 11 nucleotides line up with TRBD2. The trim removed 4 bases at V and 1 base at J, leaving 3 bases unmatched. Germline assignment: CDR1 LGHNA and CDR2 YNFKEQ. The CDR3 covers 15 residues. CDR3 sequence: CASSLRTSGSYEQYF. The DNA for the CDR3 is TGTGCCAGCAGCCTCCGGACTAGCGGGTCCTACGAGCAGTACTTC.

This clone was detected only a few times. The chain couples TRBV11-2 to TRBJ2-7; 8 bases are shared with TRBD1. Germline assignment: CDR1 SGHAT and CDR2 FQNNGV. Trimming cost V 1 base and J 3 bases; bases outside gene matches: 17. This CDR3 comprises 19 residues. This CDR3 reads CASSLVAGQGLSGHYEQYF. DNA of the CDR3: TGTGCCAGCAGCTTAGTAGCCGGACAGGGTCTCAGCGGGCACTACGAGCAGTACTTC.

This clone occurred a few times. The CDR3 nucleotides read TGTGCCATCAACCCCGACGGGACCTACGAGCAGTACTTC. Its translation: CAINPDGTYEQYF. The chain has TRBV10-3 and TRBJ2-7, with TRBD2 as a possible D gene (5 bases). Trimming took 7 bases from V and 2 from J, leaving 12 bases between them. The CDR3 covers 13 residues. Germline CDR1 ENHRY, CDR2 SYGVKD.

This rearrangement joins TRBV7-2 to TRBJ2-1, with TRBD1 as a possible D gene (6 bases). V lost 5 bases, J lost 5 bases, and 28 bases lay in between. The CDR3 contains 19 residues. Germline CDR1 and CDR2: SGHTA and FQGNSA. CDR3 residues: CASSQAGAKVQLQNNEQFF. The CDR3 nucleotides read TGTGCCAGCAGCCAGGCAGGGGCGAAGGTCCAACTCCAGAACAATGAGCAGTTCTTC. Variable domain in full (rest from reference TRBV7-2 and TRBJ2-1): GAGVSQSPSNKVTEKGKDVELRCDPISGHTALYWYRQSLGQGLEFLIYFQGNSAPDKSGLPSDRFSAERTGGSVSTLTIQRTQQEDSAVYLCASSQAGAKVQLQNNEQFFGPGTRLTVL.

This chain uses TRBV7-6 with TRBJ2-1; 13 bases fit TRBD2. Germline V gene lookup returns CDR1 SGHVS and CDR2 FNYEAQ. J lost 5 bases, V lost 5 bases, and 6 bases had no gene match. The CDR3 covers 16 residues. DNA for the CDR3: TGTGCCAGCAGCGCCGGACTAGCGGGGGCGCACAATGAGCAGTTCTTC. As protein: CASSAGLAGAHNEQFF.

V and J are TRBV6-5 and TRBJ1-4, with TRBD1 matching 9 bases. Looked up from germline, CDR1 is MNHEY and CDR2 is SVGAGI. The CDR3 contains 15 residues. The junction had 8 bases not matched to a gene; V was cut back by 7 bases and J by 5 bases. CDR3 amino acids: CASNKPGQGNEKLFF. The CDR3 DNA follows: TGTGCCAGCAACAAACCGGGACAGGGAAATGAAAAACTGTTTTTT.

The V call is TRBV5-1, the J call TRBJ1-1; D is perhaps TRBD1 (6 bases). Germline-derived CDR1 and CDR2 are SGHRS and YFSETQ. Trimming stripped 4 bases from V and 0 bases from J, with 10 bases between. CDR3 size: 14 residues. The DNA for the CDR3 is TGCGCCAGCAGCACCGGGACACTGAACACTGAAGCTTTCTTT. Encoded protein: CASSTGTLNTEAFF.

This chain joins TRBV10-3 and TRBJ1-2; 8 bases align to TRBD1. With 8 bases clipped from V and 4 bases from J, the junction kept 3 bases outside the gene matches. This CDR3 comprises 12 residues. Per germline, CDR1 ENHRY and CDR2 SYGVKD. The CDR3, as DNA: TGTGCCATCTTCGGGACAGGCTATGGCTACACCTTC. Amino acids: CAIFGTGYGYTF.

V gene TRBV7-9 combines with J gene TRBJ1-5, with 9 bases lining up with TRBD1. CDR1 is SEHNR, CDR2 FQNEAQ, per germline (reference sequence). CDR3 length: 16 amino acids. The V segment lost 5 bases and the J segment 9 bases; nucleotides outside the gene matches: 14. The CDR3 spells CASSTGTGPRYGPQHF. The DNA for the CDR3 is TGTGCCAGCAGCACTGGGACAGGGCCGAGGTATGGGCCCCAGCATTTT.

The V and J genes are TRBV7-3 and TRBJ2-1; 8 bases match TRBD1. This CDR3 is 14 amino acids long. V shed 5 bases and J 8 bases; nucleotides not matched to a gene: 8. Per germline, CDR1 SGHTA and CDR2 FQGTGA. CDR3 region: CASSRGQGRDEQFF. In DNA, the CDR3 is TGTGCCAGCAGCCGAGGACAGGGTCGGGATGAGCAGTTCTTC.

J is TRBJ1-1 and V is TRBV6-5, with D possibly being TRBD1 (6 bases). CDR1 MNHEY and CDR2 SVGAGI come from the germline V gene. Trimming took off 2 bases at V and 2 bases at J, with 15 bases between the two ends. The CDR3 is 16 amino acids. CDR3 coding DNA: TGTGCCAGCAGTTACAGGGGGAGAGGGGGAAACACTGAAGCTTTCTTT. Translating gives CASSYRGRGGNTEAFF.

The chain couples TRBV19 to TRBJ1-5; D gene ambiguous. The CDR3 is made up of 13 amino acids. Germline lookup yields CDR1 LNHDA and CDR2 SQIVND (reference sequence). The V gene lost 9 bases and the J gene lost 0 bases, with 9 bases spanning the gap. DNA of the CDR3: TGTGCCAGCCACAGATATAGCAATCAGCCCCAGCATTTT. Its protein product is CASHRYSNQPQHF.

The chain uses TRBV19 and TRBJ1-1; perhaps TRBD1 as D (5 bases). Trimming took 7 bases from V and 10 from J, leaving 19 bases between them. Germline CDR1 is LNHDA and CDR2 is SQIVND (reference sequence). There are 13 residues in the CDR3. The CDR3 here is CASILMWGRGAFF. CDR3 in DNA: TGTGCCAGTATCCTCATGTGGGGGAGGGGAGCTTTCTTT. The variable domain in full, completed from reference TRBV19 and TRBJ1-1, reads DGGITQSPKYLFRKEGQNVTLSCEQNLNHDAMYWYRQDPGQGLRLIYYSQIVNDFQKGDIAEGYSVSREKKESFPLTVTSAQKNPTAFYLCASILMWGRGAFFGQGTRLTVV.

The rearrangement links TRBV6-2 or TRBV6-3 to TRBJ2-3; 9 nucleotides match TRBD2. Germline CDR1 MNHEY, CDR2 SVGEGT. The CDR3 spans 15 residues. V shed 2 bases and J 4 bases; nucleotides not matched to a gene: 4. For the CDR3, the DNA is TGTGCCAGCAGTTACGGCGGGGGGGCGTCAGATACGCAGTATTTT. The encoded protein is CASSYGGGASDTQYF.